Below, 21 T cell receptor beta chains from the same sample are listed, as sequenced in a study of STAT3 mutations in large granular lymphocyte leukemia. Study findings and constraints: Every T-LGLL patient had at least one immunodominant TCRbeta clonotype.

The assay was immunoSEQ multiplex PCR, and TCRdb's table has in-frame clones only and misses some. The data hold 30,000 to 40,000 clones, with approximately 86% observed a single time. For these TCRs, the target antigens are not known. Sequencing used peripheral blood mononuclear cells. The receptors stem from a man aged 55 to 70 with T-cell large granular lymphocyte leukemia. Some clones in this sample may be carry-over from other donors' samples.

J is TRBJ2-6 and V is TRBV28; no reliable D call. This CDR3 has 18 amino acids. Per germline, CDR1 MDHEN and CDR2 SYDVKM. V was trimmed by 5 bases and J by 0 bases, leaving 17 bases between them. The CDR3 DNA reads TGTGCCAGCAGTCCCGTCGGACGGTTACTCTCTGGGGCCAACGTCCTGACTTTC. Its translation: CASSPVGRLLSGANVLTF.

V and J are TRBV5-1 and TRBJ1-2, with D perhaps TRBD1 (5 bases). The CDR3 consists of 16 residues. Trimming pared 4 bases from V and 4 bases from J, leaving 20 bases between. Looked up from germline, CDR1 is SGHRS and CDR2 is YFSETQ. CDR3 region: CASSPEYRSGPYGYTF. The CDR3 DNA reads as TGCGCCAGCAGCCCAGAATACAGGTCGGGCCCCTATGGCTACACCTTC.

This clone has a handful of counts. The V call is TRBV5-4, the J call TRBJ2-1, with 10 bases that match TRBD2. The CDR3 spans 17 residues. V shed 4 bases, J shed 4 bases, and the junction held 11 bases outside the gene matches. In germline, CDR1 is SGHNT, CDR2 YYREEE (reference sequence). The CDR3 DNA sequence: TGTGCCAGCAGCCCAACCCAAGGACTAGCGGTATACAATGAGCAGTTCTTC. Its protein product is CASSPTQGLAVYNEQFF.

The genes are TRBV7-2 and TRBJ1-6; 9 bases are a match to TRBD1. Trimming at V came to 6 bases and at J to 9 bases, leaving 9 bases not matched to a gene. The CDR3 is 15 residues long. CDR1 SGHTA and CDR2 FQGNSA come from the germline V gene. The CDR3 is CASRVTGQGISPLHF. In DNA, the CDR3 is TGTGCCAGCAGGGTCACGGGACAGGGCATTTCACCCCTCCACTTT.

The chain joins TRBV6-5 to TRBJ2-7; D is perhaps TRBD1 or TRBD2 (5 bases each). V lost 6 bases to trimming and J lost 6 bases, with 15 bases between them. Germline CDR1 reads MNHEY; CDR2 reads SVGAGI. The CDR3 has 13 residues. The CDR3 coding sequence is TGTGCCAGCAGGAGGGACGGTGTGGGCGAGCAGTACTTC. Protein product: CASRRDGVGEQYF.

The rearrangement uses TRBV30 and TRBJ2-5, with unresolved D. In germline, CDR1 is GTSNPN, CDR2 SVGIG (reference sequence). Trimming pared 6 bases from V and 8 bases from J, leaving 10 bases between. This CDR3 spans 10 amino acids. CDR3 in amino acids: CACISNTQYF. For the CDR3, the DNA is TGTGCCTGCATTAGTAATACCCAGTACTTC.

The chain is built from TRBV6-6 and TRBJ1-4; TRBD1 is a possible D gene (5 bases). The CDR3 runs 12 residues. Germline CDR1 MNHNY, CDR2 SVGAGI (reference sequence). V lost 4 bases, J lost 7 bases, and 7 bases lay in between. The DNA of the CDR3 is TGTGCCAGCAGTTCGGGGGGTGAAAAACTGTTTTTT. Translation gives CASSSGGEKLFF.

The chain joins TRBV5-4 to TRBJ1-4, with D perhaps matching TRBD1 (5 bases). V dropped 0 bases and J dropped 2 bases, with 11 bases sitting between them. The CDR3 length is 16 residues. Looked up from germline, CDR1 is SGHNT and CDR2 is YYREEE (reference sequence). CDR3 DNA sequence: TGTGCCAGCAGCTTGGCGGGCGGGGGGACTAATGAAAAACTGTTTTTT. It is translated as CASSLAGGGTNEKLFF.

This clone qualifies as medium-sized (0.01 to 0.1%). The chain links TRBV30 to TRBJ2-7, with TRBD2 matching over 10 bases. The CDR3 has 13 amino acids. CDR1 is GTSNPN, CDR2 SVGIG, per germline (reference sequence). V shed 5 bases, J shed 2 bases, and the junction held 3 bases outside the gene matches. The CDR3 coding sequence is TGTGCCTGGGGACTAGCGGCTACCTACGAGCAGTACTTC. Amino acids: CAWGLAATYEQYF.

The chain employs TRBV5-1 and TRBJ1-6; the D is unclear. CDR1 and CDR2 from the germline V gene are SGHRS and YFSETQ. This CDR3 comprises 19 residues. V lost 0 bases and J 0 bases, leaving 16 bases between the germline ends. This chain's CDR3 is CASSLEATGGGSYNSPLHF. DNA of the CDR3: TGCGCCAGCAGCTTGGAGGCCACGGGCGGTGGCTCCTATAATTCACCCCTCCACTTT.

The gene calls are TRBV5-1 and TRBJ2-6; D ambiguous. Germline V gives CDR1 SGHRS, CDR2 YFSETQ. This CDR3 has 15 residues. Trimming took 8 bases from V and 0 from J, leaving 12 bases between them. The CDR3 loop is CARPAGRSGANVLTF. In DNA form, the CDR3 reads TGCGCCAGACCGGCCGGTCGCTCTGGGGCCAACGTCCTGACTTTC.

J is TRBJ1-2 and V is TRBV29-1; 9 nucleotides match TRBD1. The trim removed 2 bases at V and 6 bases at J, leaving 10 bases unmatched. The CDR3 is made up of 15 amino acids. CDR1 is SQVTM, CDR2 ANQGSEA, per germline. CDR3 residues: CSVEHGTTGGNGYTF. Written as DNA, the CDR3 is TGCAGCGTTGAACACGGAACGACAGGGGGAAATGGCTACACCTTC.

The DNA of the CDR3 is TGTGCCAGCAGCTTGGCGGAGCGATCGGGTTTTGAGATGCAGTACTTC. Translated, it gives CASSLAERSGFEMQYF. The chain has TRBV5-4 and TRBJ2-7; D remains unclear. This CDR3 region has 16 residues. Trimming stripped 0 bases from V and 9 bases from J, with 22 bases between. CDR1 is SGHNT and CDR2 is YYREEE in the germline V gene (reference sequence).

The gene calls are TRBV5-1 and TRBJ2-3; 7 bases map to TRBD2. Trimming cost V 5 bases and J 7 bases; bases outside gene matches: 4. This CDR3 contains 12 residues. Germline CDR1 reads SGHRS; CDR2 reads YFSETQ. CDR3: CASRGSGYTQYF. The CDR3 DNA follows: TGCGCCAGCAGGGGTAGCGGGTATACGCAGTATTTT.

V is TRBV5-1 and J is TRBJ2-1, with D perhaps TRBD1 or TRBD2 (7 bases each). The CDR3 is made up of 18 amino acids. The V gene lost 1 base and the J gene lost 8 bases, with 25 bases spanning the gap. The germline V gene has CDR1 SGHRS and CDR2 YFSETQ. CDR3 amino acids: CASSLQSSGPRQGYEQFF. CDR3 DNA: TGCGCCAGCAGCTTGCAGTCTAGCGGACCCCGACAGGGCTATGAGCAGTTCTTC.

In its sample, this clone was seen a few times. The gene calls are TRBV6-6 and TRBJ1-5; D is unresolved. Germline lookup yields CDR1 MNHNY and CDR2 SVGAGI (reference sequence). The V end lost 6 bases, the J end lost 5 bases, and 17 bases lay between the germline ends. This CDR3 spans 15 amino acids. The chain's CDR3 is CASSDPVKVDQPQHF. For the CDR3, the DNA is TGTGCCAGCAGCGACCCGGTGAAGGTTGATCAGCCCCAGCATTTT.

This chain connects TRBV28 to TRBJ1-5; D uncertain. Per the germline V gene, CDR1 is MDHEN and CDR2 is SYDVKM. The CDR3 is made up of 13 amino acids. V dropped 10 bases and J dropped 0 bases, with 10 bases sitting between them. Here the CDR3 reads CATSAYSNQPQHF. The DNA of the CDR3 is TGTGCCACCTCCGCTTATAGCAATCAGCCCCAGCATTTT.

This sequence joins TRBV5-1 and TRBJ2-5, with 16 bases fitting TRBD2. V shed 3 bases and J 6 bases; nucleotides not matched to a gene: 8. Germline-derived CDR1 and CDR2 are SGHRS and YFSETQ. The CDR3 covers 17 residues. CDR3 nucleotides: TGCGCCAGCAGCTCACCGGGACTAGCGGGAGGGCCGCAGACCCAGTACTTC. Translation gives CASSSPGLAGGPQTQYF.

V gene TRBV5-4 combines with J gene TRBJ2-5; D unclear. Germline V CDR1 and CDR2: SGHNT, YYREEE (reference sequence). Trimming cost V 1 base and J 2 bases, with 6 bases left between them. CDR3 length: 13 amino acids. CDR3 loop: CASSLRQQETQYF. CDR3 bases: TGTGCCAGCAGCTTGCGGCAACAAGAGACCCAGTACTTC.

DNA of the CDR3: TGCGCCAGCAGCCAAGTCACAGGGGGCTTCGGAAACATTCAGTACTTC. Encoded protein: CASSQVTGGFGNIQYF. V and J are TRBV4-3 and TRBJ2-4; 9 bases match TRBD1. The germline V gene encodes CDR1 LGHNA and CDR2 YSLEER. The CDR3 sequence is 16 residues long. Trimming took 1 base from V and 6 from J; bases not matched to a gene: 7.

This clone is termed medium-sized. The V gene is TRBV11-2, the J gene TRBJ2-3, with D possibly being TRBD1 or TRBD2 (6 bases each). With 3 bases removed from V and 4 bases from J, the gap between germline ends came to 14 bases. CDR1 and CDR2 from the germline V gene are SGHAT and FQNNGV. This CDR3 region has 15 residues. The CDR3 nucleotides are TGTGCCAGCAGCTTTTGGGGGGCATCCCCAGATACGCAGTATTTT. Translation gives CASSFWGASPDTQYF. Full variable domain (rest looked up from reference TRBV11-2 and TRBJ2-3): EAGVAQSPRYKIIEKRQSVAFWCNPISGHATLYWYQQILGQGPKLLIQFQNNGVVDDSQLPKDRFSAERLKGVDSTLKIQPAKLEDSAVYLCASSFWGASPDTQYFGPGTRLTVL.